This entry describes one T cell receptor (beta chain). Its antigen is currently unknown. Assay: immunoSEQ multiplex PCR; the TCRdb copy retains only in-frame clones and omits some. This table has roughly 120,000 clones, 88% appearing once. The V gene end was trimmed by 5 bases and the J gene end by 5 bases; junction bases not matched to a gene: 2. From germline, CDR1 is MDHEN and CDR2 SYDVKM. The CDR3 loop spans 14 amino acids. All patients were mismatch repair deficient, assessed by either PCR or immunohistochemistry. These data come from a study of PD-1 blockade in mismatch repair-deficient tumors. Study details: Patients had roughly twelve mismatch repair-deficient cancer types, all previously treated and progressing.

Broader study findings: Tumor-resident clones, often undetectable pretreatment in blood, expanded then contracted after pembrolizumab.

This chain joins TRBV28 and TRBJ2-7; 14 bases map to TRBD2. This material consisted of peripheral blood, taken approximately 72 weeks after starting pembrolizumab. This TCR came from an adult with mismatch repair-deficient cancer. The CDR3 sequence: CASSPGLAGDEQYF. The CDR3 DNA is TGTGCCAGCAGTCCGGGACTAGCGGGAGACGAGCAGTACTTC.